These 23 T cell receptor beta chains were all obtained from the same sample, sequenced in a study of PD-1 blockade in classical Hodgkin lymphoma. Using immunoSEQ multiplex PCR, the repertoire was profiled, and TCRdb retains in-frame clones only, with some absent. Of nearly 100,000 clones in the sample, roughly 84% were seen once. Every single patient, without exception, relapsed after autologous stem cell transplantation, and brentuximab vedotin exposure varied. Here the sequenced sample was peripheral blood mononuclear cells (PBMCs), taken at baseline. The receptors stem from a human donor with classical Hodgkin lymphoma.

The gene calls are TRBV18 and TRBJ2-3, with D unresolved. Germline assignment: CDR1 KGHSH and CDR2 LQKENI. V gave up 1 base and J gave up 2 bases, with 7 bases separating them. CDR3 size: 14 residues. The CDR3 DNA follows: TGTGCCAGCTCACCACAGGTAAACACAGATACGCAGTATTTT. This encodes CASSPQVNTDTQYF.

The chain is built from TRBV28 and TRBJ1-2, with a weak D call TRBD1 (5 bases). The germline V and J ends were trimmed by 4 bases and 8 bases, with 8 bases remaining between them. Germline V gives CDR1 MDHEN, CDR2 SYDVKM. The CDR3 length is 11 residues. The CDR3 region has the DNA TGTGCCAGCAGTTATGGGGACGGCTACACCTTC. It specifies CASSYGDGYTF.

J is TRBJ1-1 and V is TRBV27; perhaps TRBD1 as D (6 bases). The V and J ends lost 4 bases and 5 bases respectively, with 20 bases between them. The germline CDR1 and CDR2 sequences are MNHEY and SMNVEV (reference sequence). The CDR3 extends over 16 amino acids. CDR3 sequence: CASSSGGGTRSTEAFF. For the CDR3, the DNA is TGTGCCAGCAGTTCGGGGGGCGGCACTCGGTCTACTGAAGCTTTCTTT.

The genes are TRBV19 and TRBJ2-1; the match to TRBD1 covers 8 bases. The V segment lost 5 bases and the J segment 2 bases; nucleotides outside the gene matches: 14. The CDR3 loop spans 18 amino acids. Germline loops: CDR1 LNHDA, CDR2 SQIVND (reference sequence). The CDR3 DNA reads TGTGCCAGTAGTGTCCAAGTGACAGGGGTCCGTACCTACAATGAGCAGTTCTTC. This codes for CASSVQVTGVRTYNEQFF. Full variable domain (remainder filled in from reference TRBV19 and TRBJ2-1): DGGITQSPKYLFRKEGQNVTLSCEQNLNHDAMYWYRQDPGQGLRLIYYSQIVNDFQKGDIAEGYSVSREKKESFPLTVTSAQKNPTAFYLCASSVQVTGVRTYNEQFFGPGTRLTVL.

V usage is TRBV2 and J usage is TRBJ2-5, with D unclear. From germline, CDR1 is SNHLY and CDR2 FYNNEI. CDR3 length equals 14 residues. V lost 2 bases and J lost 1, with 8 bases in between. The CDR3 nucleotides read TGTGCCAGCAGTGAAAGTAGGGTCCAAGAGACCCAGTACTTC. This codes for CASSESRVQETQYF.

The chain recombines TRBV2 with TRBJ2-7; 10 positions agree with TRBD2. After removal of 6 bases from V and 8 bases from J, the junction contained 10 bases not matched to a gene. CDR1 and CDR2 (germline): SNHLY, FYNNEI. This CDR3 is built from 14 residues. The CDR3 here is CASRPPLAGEQQYF. CDR3 nucleotide sequence: TGTGCCAGCAGGCCCCCTCTAGCGGGAGAACAGCAGTACTTC.

The V gene is TRBV11-2, the J gene TRBJ2-3, with 16 bases fitting TRBD2. The CDR3 length is 20 residues. CDR1 is SGHAT and CDR2 is FQNNGV in the germline V gene. V trimming: 0 bases; J trimming: 0 bases; junction bases outside the gene matches: 6. DNA of the CDR3: TGTGCCAGCAGCTTAGAGGGACTAGCGGGAGGGCGTCCTAGCACAGATACGCAGTATTTT. The encoded protein is CASSLEGLAGGRPSTDTQYF.

With regard to this clone: Other DNA sequences in the same sample also yield this CDR3. V gene TRBV28 combines with J gene TRBJ1-4, with 9 bases lining up with TRBD1. The V gene end was trimmed by 3 bases and the J gene end by 8 bases; junction bases not matched to a gene: 4. There are 14 residues in the CDR3. Germline V lookup: CDR1 MDHEN, CDR2 SYDVKM. CDR3 sequence: CASSLDRGREKLFF. The CDR3 bases are TGTGCCAGCAGTTTGGACAGGGGACGCGAAAAACTGTTTTTT. Full variable domain (missing parts from reference TRBV28 and TRBJ1-4): DVKVTQSSRYLVKRTGEKVFLECVQDMDHENMFWYRQDPGLGLRLIYFSYDVKMKEKGDIPEGYSVSREKKERFSLILESASTNQTSMYLCASSLDRGREKLFFGSGTQLSVL.

This chain connects TRBV7-3 to TRBJ2-7; 10 nucleotides match TRBD2. Germline V lookup: CDR1 SGHTA, CDR2 FQGTGA. J lost 6 bases, V lost 4 bases, and 6 bases had no gene match. The CDR3 runs to 14 residues. The CDR3, as DNA: TGTGCCAGCAGCTCCACAGCGGGAGGGACCGAGCAGTACTTC. Translating gives CASSSTAGGTEQYF.

The J gene is TRBJ2-1, the V gene TRBV28, with 9 bases that match TRBD2. CDR1 MDHEN and CDR2 SYDVKM come from the germline V gene. The V segment lost 6 bases and the J segment 8 bases; nucleotides outside the gene matches: 8. CDR3 length equals 14 residues. CDR3: CASRTPGTSHEQFF. DNA for the CDR3: TGTGCCAGCAGAACCCCTGGGACTAGCCATGAGCAGTTCTTC.

The V call is TRBV15, the J call TRBJ1-2; D is unclear. Per the germline V gene, CDR1 is LNHNV and CDR2 is YYDKDF (reference sequence). V was shortened by 0 bases and J by 2 bases, with 7 bases between the two germline ends. This CDR3 is built from 14 residues. The CDR3 sequence: CATSRDPENYGYTF. Written as DNA, the CDR3 is TGTGCCACCAGCAGAGATCCAGAAAACTATGGCTACACCTTC.

The chain is built from TRBV7-9 and TRBJ2-5; 13 bases agree with TRBD2. The CDR3 has 15 amino acids. Trimming cost V 5 bases and J 4 bases; bases outside gene matches: 4. Germline V gene data show CDR1 as SEHNR and CDR2 as FQNEAQ (reference sequence). In DNA, the CDR3 is TGTGCCAGCAGCACACTAGCGGGAGGGGGAGAGACCCAGTACTTC. Its protein product is CASSTLAGGGETQYF.

In its sample, this clone was seen a few times. The chain joins TRBV7-6 to TRBJ1-1; D gene ambiguous. Trimming cost V 1 base and J 1 base, with 7 bases left between them. The CDR3 contains 14 residues. Germline-derived CDR1 and CDR2 are SGHVS and FNYEAQ. CDR3 protein: CASSLDPGNTEAFF. In nucleotides, the CDR3 is TGTGCCAGCAGCTTAGATCCGGGGAACACTGAAGCTTTCTTT.

The gene calls are TRBV6-4 and TRBJ2-5; D is perhaps TRBD2 (7 bases). CDR3 length equals 14 residues. Germline assignment: CDR1 MRHNA and CDR2 SNTAGT. Trimming removed 3 bases at V and 4 bases at J, with 12 bases between. CDR3 in amino acids: CASSEQGGGETQYF. CDR3 in DNA: TGTGCCAGCAGTGAACAGGGAGGGGGAGAGACCCAGTACTTC.

V gene TRBV29-1 combines with J gene TRBJ1-2; weak D call: TRBD1 (6 bases). Germline values: CDR1 SQVTM, CDR2 ANQGSEA. Trimming took 6 bases from V and 1 from J, leaving 30 bases between them. The CDR3 contains 19 residues. CDR3 nucleotides: TGCAGCGTCCCTAGTAGTGGGTCGGGACACGGAACCTTTAACTATGGCTACACCTTC. This codes for CSVPSSGSGHGTFNYGYTF.

In this sample, this clone turned up once. The chain joins TRBV12-5 to TRBJ1-5; no firm D call. The V end lost 3 bases, the J end lost 11 bases, and 17 bases lay between the germline ends. Germline CDR1 LGHNT, CDR2 FRNRAP. The CDR3 runs 14 residues. The CDR3 DNA follows: TGTGCTAGTGGTTTTACCGGGCCCGGGAGGGCCCAGCATTTT. Residues: CASGFTGPGRAQHF.

The rearrangement links TRBV18 to TRBJ1-5; 9 bases line up with TRBD1. The trim removed 4 bases at V and 0 bases at J, leaving 10 bases unmatched. Germline CDR1 KGHSH, CDR2 LQKENI. The CDR3 extends over 18 amino acids. The CDR3 region is CASSRRQGDHNSNQPQHF. CDR3 nucleotides: TGTGCCAGCTCACGGCGACAGGGGGATCACAATAGCAATCAGCCCCAGCATTTT.

CDR3 amino acids: CATRGEAGATDTQYF. The CDR3 DNA sequence: TGTGCCACCCGAGGGGAGGCAGGGGCCACAGATACGCAGTATTTT. The chain employs TRBV6-1 and TRBJ2-3; D may be TRBD1 or TRBD2 (6 bases each). The CDR3 has 15 amino acids. V shed 10 bases and J shed 2 bases, with 19 bases lying between them. Germline CDR1 is MNHNS and CDR2 is SASEGT.

This rearrangement joins TRBV6-5 to TRBJ2-1, with a possible D match to TRBD2 (5 bases). This CDR3 spans 15 amino acids. CDR1 is MNHEY, CDR2 SVGAGI, per germline. Trimming shortened V by 6 bases and J by 0 bases, and 12 bases separated the two germline ends. The CDR3 coding sequence is TGTGCCAGCAGACCTTCGGGGAGCTCCTACAATGAGCAGTTCTTC. It encodes CASRPSGSSYNEQFF.

The CDR3 region has the DNA TGTGCCAGCAGCCAAGATATAACTCCCGGGGAGCTGTTTTTT. As protein: CASSQDITPGELFF. The chain combines TRBV4-2 with TRBJ2-2; D gene ambiguous. Germline CDR1 and CDR2: LGHNA and YNFKEQ. CDR3 length: 14 amino acids. V was shortened by 0 bases and J by 6 bases, with 8 bases between the two germline ends.

CDR3 region: CASSFAGGGSNQPQHF. CDR3 DNA sequence: TGTGCCAGCAGCTTCGCCGGGGGAGGTAGCAATCAGCCCCAGCATTTT. V usage is TRBV5-6 and J usage is TRBJ1-5; a possible D gene is TRBD1 (5 bases). The CDR3 has 16 amino acids. Trimming pared 2 bases from V and 0 bases from J, leaving 12 bases between. Germline loops: CDR1 SGHDT, CDR2 YYEEEE.

The CDR3 DNA is TGTGCCAGCCCCCCTCGGACCCCCAACCACGAGCAGTACTTC. It codes for CASPPRTPNHEQYF. The rearrangement links TRBV6-5 to TRBJ2-7; no definite D call. V lost 8 bases and J 5 bases, leaving 19 bases between the germline ends. Germline lookup yields CDR1 MNHEY and CDR2 SVGAGI. This CDR3 has 14 residues.

The V gene is TRBV28, the J gene TRBJ2-7, with 7 bases lining up with TRBD1. This CDR3 is 16 amino acids long. CDR1 and CDR2 (germline): MDHEN, SYDVKM. V shed 6 bases and J 2 bases; nucleotides not matched to a gene: 13. The CDR3 sequence: CASSRTGLDQAYEQYF. CDR3 nucleotide sequence: TGTGCCAGCAGCCGGACAGGCCTTGACCAGGCCTACGAGCAGTACTTC. The variable domain in full, completed from reference TRBV28 and TRBJ2-7, reads DVKVTQSSRYLVKRTGEKVFLECVQDMDHENMFWYRQDPGLGLRLIYFSYDVKMKEKGDIPEGYSVSREKKERFSLILESASTNQTSMYLCASSRTGLDQAYEQYFGPGTRLTVT.